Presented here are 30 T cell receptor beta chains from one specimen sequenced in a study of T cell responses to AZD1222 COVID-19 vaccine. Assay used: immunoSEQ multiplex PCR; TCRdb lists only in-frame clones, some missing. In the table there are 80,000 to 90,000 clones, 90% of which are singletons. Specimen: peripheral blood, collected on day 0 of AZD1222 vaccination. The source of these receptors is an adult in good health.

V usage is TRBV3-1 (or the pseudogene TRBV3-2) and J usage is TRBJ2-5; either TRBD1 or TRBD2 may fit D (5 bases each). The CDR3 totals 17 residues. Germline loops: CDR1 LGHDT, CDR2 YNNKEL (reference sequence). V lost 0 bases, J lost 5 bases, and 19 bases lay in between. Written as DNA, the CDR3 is TGTGCCAGCAGCCAAGATAATGAGTGGGACGTCGGGGAGACCCAGTACTTC. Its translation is CASSQDNEWDVGETQYF.

The CDR3 DNA reads as TGTGCCAGTAGGCGTCAGGCGAGGACTAGCACAGATACGCAGTATTTT. Encoded protein: CASRRQARTSTDTQYF. The chain has TRBV19 and TRBJ2-3; D is possibly TRBD2 (5 bases). The CDR3 spans 16 residues. V lost 6 bases to trimming and J lost 0 bases, with 16 bases between them. Germline loops: CDR1 LNHDA, CDR2 SQIVND (reference sequence).

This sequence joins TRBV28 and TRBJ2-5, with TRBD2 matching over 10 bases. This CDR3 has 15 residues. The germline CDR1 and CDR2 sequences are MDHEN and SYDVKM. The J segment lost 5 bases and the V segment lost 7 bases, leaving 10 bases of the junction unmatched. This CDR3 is CASIKGLAGVETQYF. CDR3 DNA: TGTGCCAGCATCAAGGGGCTAGCGGGAGTGGAGACCCAGTACTTC.

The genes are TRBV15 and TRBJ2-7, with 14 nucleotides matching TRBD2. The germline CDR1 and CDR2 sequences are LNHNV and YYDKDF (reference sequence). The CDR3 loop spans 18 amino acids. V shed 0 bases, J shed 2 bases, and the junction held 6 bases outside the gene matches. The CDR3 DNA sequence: TGTGCCACCAGCAGAGACGGGACTAGCGGGAGAGAGGCCTACGAGCAGTACTTC. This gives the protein CATSRDGTSGREAYEQYF.

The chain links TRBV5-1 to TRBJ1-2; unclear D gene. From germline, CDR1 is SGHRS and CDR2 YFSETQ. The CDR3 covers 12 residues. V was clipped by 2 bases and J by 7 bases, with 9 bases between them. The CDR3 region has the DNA TGCGCCAGCAGCTTAGAGGGTGCTGGCTACACCTTC. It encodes CASSLEGAGYTF.

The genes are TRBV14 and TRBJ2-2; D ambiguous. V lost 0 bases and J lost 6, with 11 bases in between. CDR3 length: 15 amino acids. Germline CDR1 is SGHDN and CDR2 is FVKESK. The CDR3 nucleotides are TGTGCCAGCAGCCAAGAAGCCTTAGGCTCCGGGGAGCTGTTTTTT. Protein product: CASSQEALGSGELFF. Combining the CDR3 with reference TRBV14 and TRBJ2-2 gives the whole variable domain EAGVTQFPSHSVIEKGQTVTLRCDPISGHDNLYWYRRVMGKEIKFLLHFVKESKQDESGMPNNRFLAERTGGTYSTLKVQPAELEDSGVYFCASSQEALGSGELFFGEGSRLTVL.

In DNA, the CDR3 is TGTGCCAGCAGTGAGGGACAGGAGAACACTGAAGCTTTCTTT. Protein: CASSEGQENTEAFF. The chain uses TRBV5-8 and TRBJ1-1, with TRBD1 matching over 8 bases. The CDR3 runs to 14 residues. V was pared by 5 bases and J by 1 base, with 4 bases of the junction left unmatched. Per the germline V gene, CDR1 is SGHTS and CDR2 is YDEGEE. The variable domain in full, completed from reference TRBV5-8 and TRBJ1-1, reads EAGVTQSPTHLIKTRGQQATLRCSPISGHTSVYWYQQALGLGLQFLLWYDEGEERNRGNFPPRFSGRQFPNYSSELNVNALELEDSALYLCASSEGQENTEAFFGQGTRLTVV.

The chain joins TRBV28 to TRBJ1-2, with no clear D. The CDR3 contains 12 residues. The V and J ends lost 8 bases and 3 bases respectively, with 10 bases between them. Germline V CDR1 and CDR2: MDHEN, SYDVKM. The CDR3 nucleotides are TGTGCCAGCCTTGCAGCTCACTATGGCTACACCTTC. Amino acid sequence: CASLAAHYGYTF.

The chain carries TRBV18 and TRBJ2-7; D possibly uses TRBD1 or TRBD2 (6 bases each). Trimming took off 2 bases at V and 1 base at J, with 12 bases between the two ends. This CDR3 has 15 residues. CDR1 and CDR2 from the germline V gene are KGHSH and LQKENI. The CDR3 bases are TGTGCCAGCTCACCATCCGGGGGCGATTCCTACGAGCAGTACTTC. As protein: CASSPSGGDSYEQYF.

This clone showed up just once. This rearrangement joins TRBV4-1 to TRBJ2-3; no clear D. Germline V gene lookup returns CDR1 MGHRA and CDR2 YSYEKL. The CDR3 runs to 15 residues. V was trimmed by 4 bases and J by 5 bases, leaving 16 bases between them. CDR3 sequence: CASSPLHTSGDTQYF. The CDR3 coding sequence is TGCGCCAGCAGCCCCCTACACACCTCGGGAGATACGCAGTATTTT.

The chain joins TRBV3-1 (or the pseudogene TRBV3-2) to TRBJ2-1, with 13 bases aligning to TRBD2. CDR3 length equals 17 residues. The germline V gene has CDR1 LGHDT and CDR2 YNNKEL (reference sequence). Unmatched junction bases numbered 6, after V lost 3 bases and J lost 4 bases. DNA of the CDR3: TGTGCCAGCAGCCAGCCGGGGGGACTAGCGGGGTACAATGAGCAGTTCTTC. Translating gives CASSQPGGLAGYNEQFF.

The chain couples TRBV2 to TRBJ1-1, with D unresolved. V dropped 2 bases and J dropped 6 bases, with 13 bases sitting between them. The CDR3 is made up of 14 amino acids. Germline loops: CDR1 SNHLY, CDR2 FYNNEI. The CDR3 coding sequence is TGTGCCAGCAGTGAAAGGCTGCGGGGATCTGAAGCTTTCTTT. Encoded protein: CASSERLRGSEAFF.

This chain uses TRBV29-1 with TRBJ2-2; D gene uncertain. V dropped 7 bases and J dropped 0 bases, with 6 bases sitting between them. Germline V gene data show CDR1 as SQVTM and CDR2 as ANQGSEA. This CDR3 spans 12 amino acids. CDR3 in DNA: TGCAGCGAAACAACGAACACCGGGGAGCTGTTTTTT. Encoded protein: CSETTNTGELFF.

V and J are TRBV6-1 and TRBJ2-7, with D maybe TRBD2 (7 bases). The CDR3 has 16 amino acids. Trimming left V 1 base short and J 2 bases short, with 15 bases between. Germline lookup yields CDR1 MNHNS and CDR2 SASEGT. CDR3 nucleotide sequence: TGTGCCAGCAGTGAAGGGGGGGCGGGGGCCGCCTACGAGCAGTACTTC. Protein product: CASSEGGAGAAYEQYF.

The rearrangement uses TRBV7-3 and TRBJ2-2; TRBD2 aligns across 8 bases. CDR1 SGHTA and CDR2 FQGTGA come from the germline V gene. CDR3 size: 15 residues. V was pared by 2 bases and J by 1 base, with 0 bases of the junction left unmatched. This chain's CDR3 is CASSLAGGNTGELFF. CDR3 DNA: TGTGCCAGCAGCTTAGCGGGGGGGAACACCGGGGAGCTGTTTTTT.

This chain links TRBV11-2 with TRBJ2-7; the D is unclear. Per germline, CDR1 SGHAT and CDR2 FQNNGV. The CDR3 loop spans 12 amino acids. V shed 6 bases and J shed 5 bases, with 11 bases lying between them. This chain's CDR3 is CASRLMGDEQYF. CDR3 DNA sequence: TGTGCCAGCAGATTAATGGGCGACGAGCAGTACTTC. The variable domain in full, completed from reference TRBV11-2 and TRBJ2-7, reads EAGVAQSPRYKIIEKRQSVAFWCNPISGHATLYWYQQILGQGPKLLIQFQNNGVVDDSQLPKDRFSAERLKGVDSTLKIQPAKLEDSAVYLCASRLMGDEQYFGPGTRLTVT.

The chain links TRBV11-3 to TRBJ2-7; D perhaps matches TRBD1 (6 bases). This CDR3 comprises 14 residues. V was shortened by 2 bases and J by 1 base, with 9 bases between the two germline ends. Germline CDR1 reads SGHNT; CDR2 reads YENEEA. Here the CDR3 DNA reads TGTGCCAGCAGCTTAAGGACAGCATCCTACGAGCAGTACTTC. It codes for CASSLRTASYEQYF.

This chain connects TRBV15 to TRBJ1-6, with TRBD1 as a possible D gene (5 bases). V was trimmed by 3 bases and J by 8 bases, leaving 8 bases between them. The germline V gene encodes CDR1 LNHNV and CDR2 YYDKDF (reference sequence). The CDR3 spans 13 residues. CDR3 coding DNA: TGTGCCACCAGCAGTGGGGGATATTCACCCCTCCACTTT. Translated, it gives CATSSGGYSPLHF.

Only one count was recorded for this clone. CDR3 bases: TGTGCCAGCAGCCTGGGCGGGACACCGAGCTCTGGAAACACCATATATTTT. This codes for CASSLGGTPSSGNTIYF. This chain joins TRBV7-3 and TRBJ1-3; a possible D gene is TRBD1 (6 bases). Germline assignment: CDR1 SGHTA and CDR2 FQGTGA. V gave up 5 bases and J gave up 0 bases, with 17 bases separating them. CDR3 size: 17 residues. Full variable domain (outside the CDR3, taken from reference TRBV7-3 and TRBJ1-3): GAGVSQTPSNKVTEKGKYVELRCDPISGHTALYWYRQSLGQGPEFLIYFQGTGAADDSGLPNDRFFAVRPEGSVSTLKIQRTERGDSAVYLCASSLGGTPSSGNTIYFGEGSWLTVV.

The DNA for the CDR3 is TGTGCCAGCAGCTTAGCGGGCAGAGACACCGGGGAGCTGTTTTTT. Protein product: CASSLAGRDTGELFF. The chain joins TRBV7-8 to TRBJ2-2; no definite D call. Trimming left V 0 bases short and J 3 bases short, with 8 bases between. CDR1 and CDR2 (germline): SGHVS, FQNEAQ. This CDR3 has 15 residues.

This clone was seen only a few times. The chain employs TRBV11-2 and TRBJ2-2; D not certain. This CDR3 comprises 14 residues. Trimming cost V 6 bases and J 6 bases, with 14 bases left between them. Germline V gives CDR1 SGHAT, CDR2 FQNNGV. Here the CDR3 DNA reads TGTGCCAGCAGGAGGATAGGGTCCGCCGGGGAGCTGTTTTTT. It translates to CASRRIGSAGELFF.

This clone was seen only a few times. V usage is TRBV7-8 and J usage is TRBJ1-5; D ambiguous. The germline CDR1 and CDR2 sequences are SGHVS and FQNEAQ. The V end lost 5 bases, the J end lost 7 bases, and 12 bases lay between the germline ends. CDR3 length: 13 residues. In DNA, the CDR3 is TGTGCCAGCAGCCCTTTTCCCCCCCAGCCCCAGCATTTT. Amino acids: CASSPFPPQPQHF.

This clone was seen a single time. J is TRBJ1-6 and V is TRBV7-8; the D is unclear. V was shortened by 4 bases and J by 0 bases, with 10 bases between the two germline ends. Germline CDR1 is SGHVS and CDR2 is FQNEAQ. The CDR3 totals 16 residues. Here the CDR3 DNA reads TGTGCCAGCAGCTACAGTCCTAGCTCCTATAATTCACCCCTCCACTTT. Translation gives CASSYSPSSYNSPLHF.

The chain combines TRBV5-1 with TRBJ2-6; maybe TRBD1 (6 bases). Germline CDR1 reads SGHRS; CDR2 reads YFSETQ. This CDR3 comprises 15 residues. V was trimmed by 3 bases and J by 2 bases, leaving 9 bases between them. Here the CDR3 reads CASSSTGPGANVLTF. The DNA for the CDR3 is TGCGCCAGCAGCTCAACAGGGCCTGGGGCCAACGTCCTGACTTTC.

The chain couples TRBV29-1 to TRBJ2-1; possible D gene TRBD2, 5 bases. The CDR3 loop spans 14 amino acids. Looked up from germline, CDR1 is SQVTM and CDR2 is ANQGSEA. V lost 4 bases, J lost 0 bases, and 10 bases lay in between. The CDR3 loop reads CSVGTHVSYNEQFF. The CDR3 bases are TGCAGCGTTGGGACTCACGTCTCCTACAATGAGCAGTTCTTC.

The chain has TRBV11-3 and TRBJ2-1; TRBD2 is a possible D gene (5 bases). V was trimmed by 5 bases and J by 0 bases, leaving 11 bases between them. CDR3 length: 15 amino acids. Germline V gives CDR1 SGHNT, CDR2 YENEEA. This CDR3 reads CASSMGDPSYNEQFF. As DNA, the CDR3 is TGTGCCAGCAGCATGGGAGACCCCTCCTACAATGAGCAGTTCTTC.

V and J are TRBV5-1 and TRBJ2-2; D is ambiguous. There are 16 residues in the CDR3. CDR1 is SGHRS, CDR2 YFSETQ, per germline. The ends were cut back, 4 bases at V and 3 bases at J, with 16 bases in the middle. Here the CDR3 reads CASSEGFTVDTGELFF. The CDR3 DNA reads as TGCGCCAGCAGCGAAGGGTTTACCGTGGACACCGGGGAGCTGTTTTTT.

CDR3 protein: CASSPLGHTEQYF. CDR3 nucleotides: TGTGCCAGCAGCCCGCTCGGGCATACCGAGCAGTACTTC. V and J are TRBV9 and TRBJ2-7; D gene uncertain. The CDR3 has 13 amino acids. Trimming took 4 bases from V and 6 from J, leaving 14 bases between them. The germline gives CDR1 SGDLS, CDR2 YYNGEE.

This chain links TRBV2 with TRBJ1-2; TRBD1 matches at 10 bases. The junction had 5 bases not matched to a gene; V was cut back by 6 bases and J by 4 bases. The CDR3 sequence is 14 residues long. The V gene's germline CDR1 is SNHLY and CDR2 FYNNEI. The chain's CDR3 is CASRWTGGGYGYTF. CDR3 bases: TGTGCCAGCAGGTGGACAGGGGGAGGCTATGGCTACACCTTC.

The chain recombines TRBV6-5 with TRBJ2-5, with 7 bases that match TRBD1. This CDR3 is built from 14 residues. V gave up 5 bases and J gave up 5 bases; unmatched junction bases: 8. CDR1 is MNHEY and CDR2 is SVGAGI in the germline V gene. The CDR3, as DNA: TGTGCCAGCAGTACGACAGGGTACGGGGAGACCCAGTACTTC. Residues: CASSTTGYGETQYF.